These 11 T cell receptor beta chains came from one sample sequenced in a study of cytomegalovirus exposure and HLA in healthy donors. PCR employed 60 Vbeta and 13 Jbeta primers. The data were produced by immunoSEQ multiplex PCR, yet TCRdb's version contains in-frame clones alone and is incomplete. Its clone listing holds 100,000 to 150,000 clones. What was sequenced was PBMCs. These receptors were taken from a man between 18 and 35 years old in good health and CMV-seronegative.

This chain links TRBV10-1 with TRBJ2-7; no reliable D call. From germline, CDR1 is WNHNN and CDR2 SYGVQD (reference sequence). This CDR3 is 13 amino acids long. V lost 2 bases to trimming and J lost 6 bases, with 11 bases between them. This CDR3 reads CASSERVALEQYF. As DNA, the CDR3 is TGCGCCAGCAGTGAGCGGGTGGCACTCGAGCAGTACTTC.

J is TRBJ1-2 and V is TRBV30; 8 nucleotides match TRBD1. The CDR3 sequence is 12 residues long. Germline V gives CDR1 GTSNPN, CDR2 SVGIG (reference sequence). With V trimmed by 2 bases and J by 8 bases, 4 bases remained unmatched. CDR3 nucleotide sequence: TGTGCCTGGAGTCCTGACAGGGGAGGCTACACCTTC. The encoded protein is CAWSPDRGGYTF.

CDR3 bases: TGCGCCAGCAGCTCCAGGACTAGCGGGGGCCCAGATACGCAGTATTTT. It is translated as CASSSRTSGGPDTQYF. The genes are TRBV5-1 and TRBJ2-3; 13 bases match TRBD2. The CDR3 spans 16 residues. Germline CDR1 SGHRS, CDR2 YFSETQ. Germline trimming cut 3 bases from V and 4 bases from J; bases unmatched to any gene: 5.

The chain joins TRBV15 to TRBJ1-6; perhaps TRBD1 as D (5 bases). Germline V lookup: CDR1 LNHNV, CDR2 YYDKDF (reference sequence). The CDR3 runs to 14 residues. Trimming removed 4 bases from V and 7 bases from J, with 11 bases in between. Here the CDR3 DNA reads TGTGCCACCAGCAACGCCGACAGAAATTCACCCCTCCACTTT. Encoded protein: CATSNADRNSPLHF.

This rearrangement joins TRBV18 to TRBJ1-1, with D maybe TRBD1 (5 bases). V lost 5 bases to trimming and J lost 0 bases, with 13 bases between them. The CDR3 runs to 15 residues. CDR1 and CDR2 from the germline V gene are KGHSH and LQKENI. The CDR3 DNA sequence: TGTGCCAGCTCAGTTTGGGGGGGGTTGAACACTGAAGCTTTCTTT. Its translation: CASSVWGGLNTEAFF.

The chain employs TRBV30 and TRBJ1-6; TRBD1 matches at 9 bases. Trimming cost V 5 bases and J 1 base; bases outside gene matches: 3. CDR3 length: 15 amino acids. Germline CDR1 is GTSNPN and CDR2 is SVGIG (reference sequence). The CDR3 is CAWGTGSSYNSPLHF. The CDR3 DNA sequence: TGTGCCTGGGGGACAGGGAGTTCCTATAATTCACCCCTCCACTTT. The whole variable domain, remainder taken from reference TRBV30 and TRBJ1-6, is SQTIHQWPATLVQPVGSPLSLECTVEGTSNPNLYWYRQAAGRGLQLLFYSVGIGQISSEVPQNLSASRPQDRQFILSSKKLLLSDSGFYLCAWGTGSSYNSPLHFGNGTRLTVT.

This chain connects TRBV2 to TRBJ1-5; possibly TRBD1 for D (5 bases). V was clipped by 8 bases and J by 5 bases, with 13 bases between them. This CDR3 region has 13 residues. Germline-derived CDR1 and CDR2 are SNHLY and FYNNEI. CDR3 in DNA: TGTGCCAGCCTCCGGCAGGGTGATCAGCCCCAGCATTTT. Amino acids: CASLRQGDQPQHF.

This rearrangement joins TRBV4-1 to TRBJ2-1, with D possibly matching TRBD1 (6 bases). Germline lookup yields CDR1 MGHRA and CDR2 YSYEKL. The CDR3 is 16 residues long. Deletions cut 0 bases from V and 2 bases from J, with 11 bases between. CDR3 coding DNA: TGCGCCAGCAGCCAAGACCTGGACAGAGCCTACAATGAGCAGTTCTTC. Translation: CASSQDLDRAYNEQFF.

The CDR3 sequence is CASSLGQEFMNTEAFF. Here the CDR3 DNA reads TGCGCCAGCAGCTTGGGACAGGAGTTCATGAACACTGAAGCTTTCTTT. The chain combines TRBV5-1 with TRBJ1-1; maybe TRBD1 (6 bases). The ends were cut back, 0 bases at V and 0 bases at J, with 12 bases in the middle. The CDR3 runs 16 residues. Per the germline V gene, CDR1 is SGHRS and CDR2 is YFSETQ.

J is TRBJ2-7 and V is TRBV5-4, with a tentative D call TRBD1 (6 bases). V dropped 4 bases and J dropped 4 bases, with 12 bases sitting between them. The CDR3 is 13 residues long. The V gene's germline CDR1 is SGHNT and CDR2 YYREEE (reference sequence). The CDR3 region has the DNA TGTGCCAGCAGCGGGGGCGCAGGTTACGAGCAGTACTTC. It yields the protein CASSGGAGYEQYF.

The chain joins TRBV29-1 to TRBJ1-5; the match to TRBD1 covers 8 bases. This CDR3 has 13 residues. The V and J ends lost 5 bases and 6 bases, in that order; junction bases with no gene match: 6. CDR1 and CDR2 from the germline V gene are SQVTM and ANQGSEA. This CDR3 reads CSVRSGGSQPQHF. CDR3 DNA sequence: TGCAGCGTTCGGTCAGGGGGCAGTCAGCCCCAGCATTTT.